This entry lists 29 T cell receptor beta chains sequenced from one sample in a study of brain T cells in children with intractable seizures. TCRdb keeps only in-frame clones here, not all; method: immunoSEQ multiplex PCR. The sample holds hundreds of thousands of clones, nearly 95% seen once. Time point meaning: blood from clinic visit 5 months post-surgery; TSC patient then seizure free. The specimen was peripheral blood, collected less than 6 months after surgery. All receptors derive from a boy in the first two years of life with tuberous sclerosis and intractable seizures.

The chain recombines TRBV19 with TRBJ1-4, with D perhaps TRBD1 (5 bases). This CDR3 has 14 amino acids. V lost 5 bases and J 6 bases, leaving 13 bases between the germline ends. The germline gives CDR1 LNHDA, CDR2 SQIVND (reference sequence). CDR3 protein: CASSGTRAHEKLFF. The CDR3 DNA is TGTGCCAGTAGTGGGACCCGGGCCCATGAAAAACTGTTTTTT.

In this sample, this clone is medium-sized. The chain joins TRBV30 to TRBJ2-2; no clear D gene. Germline V lookup: CDR1 GTSNPN, CDR2 SVGIG (reference sequence). Deletions cut 0 bases from V and 3 bases from J, with 5 bases between. There are 13 residues in the CDR3. In nucleotides, the CDR3 is TGTGCCTGGAGTGTAGACTACACCGGGGAGCTGTTTTTT. Amino acid sequence: CAWSVDYTGELFF.

The genes are TRBV7-9 and TRBJ1-2; no definite D call. CDR1 and CDR2 (germline): SEHNR, FQNEAQ (reference sequence). CDR3 length: 18 amino acids. V shed 0 bases and J shed 8 bases, with 25 bases lying between them. The chain's CDR3 is CASSLAHIGQAQENGYTF. The CDR3 DNA sequence: TGTGCCAGCAGCTTAGCGCATATAGGGCAGGCCCAGGAAAACGGCTACACCTTC. Looking up the rest from reference TRBV7-9 and TRBJ1-2 gives the full variable domain: DTGVSQNPRHKITKRGQNVTFRCDPISEHNRLYWYRQTLGQGPEFLTYFQNEAQLEKSRLLSDRFSAERPKGSFSTLEIQRTEQGDSAMYLCASSLAHIGQAQENGYTFGSGTRLTVV.

This chain joins TRBV7-8 and TRBJ2-7, with D unclear. The CDR3 covers 13 residues. Trimming pared 0 bases from V and 2 bases from J, leaving 5 bases between. CDR1 is SGHVS, CDR2 FQNEAQ, per germline. The chain's CDR3 is CASSLAVAYEQYF. CDR3 DNA sequence: TGTGCCAGCAGCTTAGCGGTGGCCTACGAGCAGTACTTC.

The CDR3 loop reads CASTLGGEDGYTF. The CDR3 region has the DNA TGTGCCAGCACCCTCGGAGGGGAAGATGGCTACACCTTC. The rearrangement joins TRBV6-5 to TRBJ1-2; a possible D gene is TRBD1 (5 bases). Per germline, CDR1 MNHEY and CDR2 SVGAGI. CDR3 length: 13 residues. The ends were cut back, 7 bases at V and 6 bases at J, with 15 bases in the middle.

The genes are TRBV4-2 and TRBJ1-2; no reliable D call. The CDR3 spans 15 residues. Germline V gives CDR1 LGHNA, CDR2 YNFKEQ. V was trimmed by 0 bases and J by 3 bases, leaving 11 bases between them. The CDR3 spells CASSQDLRADYGYTF. The CDR3 DNA is TGTGCCAGCAGCCAAGATCTACGGGCGGACTATGGCTACACCTTC.

The chain joins TRBV7-2 to TRBJ2-1, with a possible D match to TRBD2 (6 bases). Germline V CDR1 and CDR2: SGHTA, FQGNSA. This CDR3 contains 14 residues. Trimming shortened V by 5 bases and J by 6 bases, and 14 bases separated the two germline ends. This CDR3 is CASSPGGTGNEQFF. CDR3 sequence (DNA): TGTGCCAGCAGCCCCGGAGGGACCGGCAATGAGCAGTTCTTC. The full variable domain, rest sourced from reference TRBV7-2 and TRBJ2-1, is GAGVSQSPSNKVTEKGKDVELRCDPISGHTALYWYRQSLGQGLEFLIYFQGNSAPDKSGLPSDRFSAERTGGSVSTLTIQRTQQEDSAVYLCASSPGGTGNEQFFGPGTRLTVL.

V gene TRBV21-1 combines with J gene TRBJ1-4; the table gives TRBD1 as D, unverified against the DNA. TRBV21-1 is an annotated pseudogene. This CDR3 is 17 amino acids long. The CDR3 DNA is TGTGCCAGCAGCAAAGATCGGCTGGGCCCAGGTTGTGAAAAACTGTTTTTT. The encoded protein is CASSKDRLGPGCEKLFF.

This chain connects TRBV18 to TRBJ2-2, with 10 bases fitting TRBD2. Germline lookup yields CDR1 KGHSH and CDR2 LQKENI. The CDR3 is 18 amino acids. Trimming removed 1 base from V and 1 base from J; junction bases left unmatched: 6. The CDR3 reads CASSPLALAGVNTGELFF. CDR3 bases: TGTGCCAGCTCACCACTAGCTCTAGCGGGGGTGAACACCGGGGAGCTGTTTTTT.

V is TRBV27 and J is TRBJ2-3; 9 bases fit TRBD2. V gave up 3 bases and J gave up 5 bases; unmatched junction bases: 12. The germline V gene has CDR1 MNHEY and CDR2 SMNVEV (reference sequence). This CDR3 has 17 amino acids. The CDR3 sequence: CASSFGVVAGVKDTQYF. The CDR3 DNA reads TGTGCCAGCAGTTTTGGTGTGGTAGCGGGAGTTAAAGATACGCAGTATTTT.

The CDR3 loop is CASSTQGLMGNEQFF. DNA for the CDR3: TGTGCCAGTAGTACTCAAGGTCTTATGGGCAATGAGCAGTTCTTC. V is TRBV19 and J is TRBJ2-1, with D hard to call. The CDR3 has 15 amino acids. Germline lookup yields CDR1 LNHDA and CDR2 SQIVND (reference sequence). V dropped 4 bases and J dropped 6 bases, with 16 bases sitting between them. Using reference TRBV19 and TRBJ2-1 for the parts outside the CDR3, the full variable domain is DGGITQSPKYLFRKEGQNVTLSCEQNLNHDAMYWYRQDPGQGLRLIYYSQIVNDFQKGDIAEGYSVSREKKESFPLTVTSAQKNPTAFYLCASSTQGLMGNEQFFGPGTRLTVL.

The V call is TRBV19, the J call TRBJ2-2; D call uncertain. The CDR3 consists of 18 residues. Germline CDR1 reads LNHDA; CDR2 reads SQIVND (reference sequence). The V end was cut by 3 bases, the J end by 1 base, with 18 bases between. The CDR3 spells CASSISLASALNTGELFF. CDR3 DNA sequence: TGTGCCAGTAGTATTTCCCTGGCCAGCGCATTGAACACCGGGGAGCTGTTTTTT.

The V and J genes are TRBV15 and TRBJ1-2; D might be TRBD1 (6 bases). V lost 5 bases and J 4 bases, leaving 17 bases between the germline ends. Germline CDR1 reads LNHNV; CDR2 reads YYDKDF (reference sequence). CDR3 length equals 15 residues. The CDR3 spells CATSEYGQTTYGYTF. In DNA, the CDR3 is TGTGCCACCAGCGAGTACGGACAGACAACCTATGGCTACACCTTC.

The rearrangement links TRBV29-1 to TRBJ1-1; D might be TRBD1 (5 bases). Trimming took off 3 bases at V and 5 bases at J, with 10 bases between the two ends. The germline CDR1 and CDR2 sequences are SQVTM and ANQGSEA. The CDR3 has 12 amino acids. This CDR3 is CSVDREGTEAFF. The DNA for the CDR3 is TGCAGCGTTGACAGGGAGGGAACTGAAGCTTTCTTT. Full variable domain (remainder filled in from reference TRBV29-1 and TRBJ1-1): SAVISQKPSRDICQRGTSLTIQCQVDSQVTMMFWYRQQPGQSLTLIATANQGSEATYESGFVIDKFPISRPNLTFSTLTVSNMSPEDSSIYLCSVDREGTEAFFGQGTRLTVV.

The chain carries TRBV9 and TRBJ1-1; the D gene is possibly TRBD1 (6 bases). V lost 2 bases to trimming and J lost 1 base, with 12 bases between them. The CDR3 spans 15 residues. Germline-derived CDR1 and CDR2 are SGDLS and YYNGEE. CDR3 in DNA: TGTGCCAGCAGCGTTACAGGGTTAGAGAACACTGAAGCTTTCTTT. Protein product: CASSVTGLENTEAFF. The whole variable domain, filled in from reference TRBV9 and TRBJ1-1, reads DSGVTQTPKHLITATGQRVTLRCSPRSGDLSVYWYQQSLDQGLQFLIQYYNGEERAKGNILERFSAQQFPDLHSELNLSSLELGDSALYFCASSVTGLENTEAFFGQGTRLTVV.

The V and J genes are TRBV2 and TRBJ2-7; perhaps TRBD1 as D (6 bases). There are 14 residues in the CDR3. Trimming left V 5 bases short and J 0 bases short, with 11 bases between. Germline V lookup: CDR1 SNHLY, CDR2 FYNNEI. The CDR3 nucleotides read TGTGCCAGCAGTCAGAACAGGGTCTCCTACGAGCAGTACTTC. Translating gives CASSQNRVSYEQYF. The full variable domain, completed using reference TRBV2 and TRBJ2-7, is EPEVTQTPSHQVTQMGQEVILRCVPISNHLYFYWYRQILGQKVEFLVSFYNNEISEKSEIFDDQFSVERPDGSNFTLKIRSTKLEDSAMYFCASSQNRVSYEQYFGPGTRLTVT.

The gene calls are TRBV7-2 and TRBJ2-5, with 8 nucleotides matching TRBD1. The germline V gene has CDR1 SGHTA and CDR2 FQGNSA. The V segment lost 5 bases and the J segment 4 bases; nucleotides outside the gene matches: 9. The CDR3 contains 15 residues. The CDR3 protein is CASSVGQGYSETQYF. The CDR3 DNA sequence: TGTGCCAGCAGCGTAGGACAGGGATATTCAGAGACCCAGTACTTC.

The rearrangement links TRBV6-5 to TRBJ1-2, with D unresolved. Germline-derived CDR1 and CDR2 are MNHEY and SVGAGI. The CDR3 consists of 14 residues. The V and J ends lost 6 bases and 5 bases respectively, with 16 bases between them. Here the CDR3 DNA reads TGTGCCAGCAGCCCAGGACCCCGAGGGTATGGCTACACCTTC. This codes for CASSPGPRGYGYTF.

This clone was observed a handful of times. This chain connects TRBV29-1 to TRBJ2-2; 10 nucleotides align to TRBD2. With V trimmed by 7 bases and J by 0 bases, 11 bases remained unmatched. The CDR3 runs 17 residues. Germline-derived CDR1 and CDR2 are SQVTM and ANQGSEA. The CDR3, as DNA: TGCAGCGCTCAAACCGGGACTAGCGCCACGAACACCGGGGAGCTGTTTTTT. It codes for CSAQTGTSATNTGELFF.

CDR3 DNA: TGTGCCAGCAGCTCCTTTGGGACTGAAGCTTTCTTT. It codes for CASSSFGTEAFF. The rearrangement links TRBV3-1 (or the pseudogene TRBV3-2) to TRBJ1-1; D uncertain. The CDR3 extends over 12 amino acids. V was clipped by 5 bases and J by 5 bases, with 9 bases between them. Germline loops: CDR1 LGHDT, CDR2 YNNKEL (reference sequence).

The chain employs TRBV5-1 and TRBJ2-1, with D perhaps assigned TRBD1 or TRBD2 (6 bases each). Germline CDR1 SGHRS, CDR2 YFSETQ. Deletions cut 2 bases from V and 16 bases from J, with 19 bases between. This CDR3 spans 13 amino acids. The CDR3 bases are TGCGCCAGCAGCTTCAAGGGGGGCGGGGATCATTTCTTC. This gives the protein CASSFKGGGDHFF.

This clone appeared a single time. The genes are TRBV28 and TRBJ1-2; the match to TRBD1 covers 7 bases. CDR1 and CDR2 (germline): MDHEN, SYDVKM. CDR3 size: 15 residues. The V gene end was trimmed by 7 bases and the J gene end by 5 bases; junction bases not matched to a gene: 13. CDR3 residues: CASNRQGRALYGYTF. The CDR3, as DNA: TGTGCCAGCAATCGACAGGGTCGGGCTTTGTATGGCTACACCTTC.

The J gene is TRBJ1-1, the V gene TRBV11-1; D is perhaps TRBD1 (6 bases). This CDR3 region has 15 residues. The V end lost 1 base, the J end lost 4 bases, and 13 bases lay between the germline ends. Germline V gene data show CDR1 as SGHAT and CDR2 as FQDESV (reference sequence). The CDR3, as DNA: TGTGCCAGCAGCTTAGGACAACAGGGTGTCACTGAAGCTTTCTTT. It specifies CASSLGQQGVTEAFF.

J is TRBJ2-7 and V is TRBV28; 9 bases are shared with TRBD1. Trimming cost V 5 bases and J 2 bases; bases outside gene matches: 4. There are 14 residues in the CDR3. Germline-derived CDR1 and CDR2 are MDHEN and SYDVKM. The CDR3, as DNA: TGTGCCAGCAGTAGCCGGGACAGGGCCTACGAGCAGTACTTC. Its translation: CASSSRDRAYEQYF.

The chain uses TRBV10-3 and TRBJ2-3; no reliable D call. Germline V lookup: CDR1 ENHRY, CDR2 SYGVKD. Trimming shortened V by 2 bases and J by 3 bases, and 3 bases separated the two germline ends. The CDR3 is made up of 12 amino acids. The CDR3 here is CAISETTDTQYF. The CDR3 DNA is TGTGCCATCAGTGAGACGACAGATACGCAGTATTTT.

The chain combines TRBV7-9 with TRBJ1-1; TRBD1 matches 7 bases. CDR3 length: 13 residues. In germline, CDR1 is SEHNR, CDR2 FQNEAQ (reference sequence). Unmatched junction bases numbered 3, after V lost 5 bases and J lost 3 bases. Written as DNA, the CDR3 is TGTGCCAGCAGCCCGGGACAGTACACTGAAGCTTTCTTT. This translates into CASSPGQYTEAFF.

The chain recombines TRBV11-2 with TRBJ1-1; maybe TRBD1 (6 bases). V was trimmed by 4 bases and J by 11 bases, leaving 23 bases between them. This CDR3 region has 15 residues. The germline CDR1 and CDR2 sequences are SGHAT and FQNNGV. The CDR3: CASSWGRGARAPAFF. In nucleotides, the CDR3 is TGTGCCAGCAGCTGGGGGCGAGGAGCCCGGGCCCCTGCTTTCTTT.

This sequence joins TRBV27 and TRBJ2-3, with D perhaps matching TRBD1 (6 bases). This CDR3 has 14 amino acids. V lost 5 bases to trimming and J lost 7 bases, with 16 bases between them. In germline, CDR1 is MNHEY, CDR2 SMNVEV (reference sequence). CDR3: CASSDPGAAYTQYF. CDR3 nucleotides: TGTGCCAGCAGTGACCCAGGGGCAGCATATACGCAGTATTTT.

The V gene is TRBV7-6, the J gene TRBJ2-7; no firm D call. Germline V CDR1 and CDR2: SGHVS, FNYEAQ. The CDR3 consists of 13 residues. Between the trimmed V and J ends, which lost 2 bases and 2 bases, there was a span of 7 bases. The CDR3 coding sequence is TGTGCCAGCAGCTTACACGACGCCTACGAGCAGTACTTC. It encodes CASSLHDAYEQYF. Supplemented by reference TRBV7-6 and TRBJ2-7, the full variable domain reads GAGVSQSPRYKVTKRGQDVALRCDPISGHVSLYWYRQALGQGPEFLTYFNYEAQQDKSGLPNDRFSAERPEGSISTLTIQRTEQRDSAMYRCASSLHDAYEQYFGPGTRLTVT.